The following is a T cell receptor (beta chain) sequence with its context. Its antigen is still unknown. Data came from immunoSEQ multiplex PCR; TCRdb stores just in-frame clones and leaves some out. The data contain around 90,000 clones, 65% to 90% of them singletons. This record belongs to a study of T cell responses to AZD1222 COVID-19 vaccine. Across the whole study: Investigators merged groups given second doses at roughly 4 or roughly 12 weeks.

General study points: Clonal diversity was possibly underestimated, and white British individuals and females predominated among donors. The study found Spike-specific TCR breadth and depth rose after two AZD1222 doses. Vaccine-related CD4 TCRs covered spike, predominating at 160-218 and 743-854.

The J segment lost 0 bases and the V segment lost 5 bases, leaving 4 bases of the junction unmatched. The CDR3 contains 16 residues. Germline V CDR1 and CDR2: SEHNR, FQNEAQ (reference sequence). The sequenced sample was peripheral blood, obtained on day 0 of AZD1222 vaccination. The sequence was obtained from an adult in good health. The chain combines TRBV7-9 with TRBJ2-3; TRBD2 agrees at 11 bases. CDR3 in amino acids: CASSPRTSGSTDTQYF. Here the CDR3 DNA reads TGTGCCAGCAGCCCCCGGACTAGCGGGAGCACAGATACGCAGTATTTT. Full variable domain (rest looked up from reference TRBV7-9 and TRBJ2-3): DTGVSQNPRHKITKRGQNVTFRCDPISEHNRLYWYRQTLGQGPEFLTYFQNEAQLEKSRLLSDRFSAERPKGSFSTLEIQRTEQGDSAMYLCASSPRTSGSTDTQYFGPGTRLTVL.